This TCR beta chain appears in the sequencing data of a study of T cells in Graves' hyperthyroidism and ophthalmopathy. Patients were excluded for uncontrolled infection, other autoimmune disease, pregnancy or lactation. Thyroid ultrasound and orbital computed tomography, with clinical symptoms and serum thyroxine and TRAb, informed diagnoses. CDR1 is ENHRY and CDR2 is SYGVKD in the germline V gene. The trim removed 6 bases at V and 0 bases at J, leaving 5 bases unmatched. The CDR3 contains 15 residues. This clonotype has ten or more counts. Its antigen is unknown. Template material for amplifying TCR beta CDR3 regions consisted of RNA transcripts. HTBI primers were used for first-round RT-PCR of the TCR CDR3. Using its own MiXCR run on the multiplex PCR reads, TCRdb lists one record per CDR3 protein. The profile shows about 96,000 distinct CDR3 sequences, roughly 56% of them singletons. Findings and limits, study-wide: A 13 V-J model separated ophthalmopathy from stable hyperthyroidism.

This chain connects TRBV10-3 to TRBJ1-3, with 7 bases fitting TRBD1. The specimen was blood. The TCR originated in a middle-aged woman with Graves' hyperthyroidism. CDR3 nucleotides: TGTGCCATCAGCGAGACAGGGCTCTCTGGAAACACCATATATTTT. Translating it yields CAISETGLSGNTIYF.